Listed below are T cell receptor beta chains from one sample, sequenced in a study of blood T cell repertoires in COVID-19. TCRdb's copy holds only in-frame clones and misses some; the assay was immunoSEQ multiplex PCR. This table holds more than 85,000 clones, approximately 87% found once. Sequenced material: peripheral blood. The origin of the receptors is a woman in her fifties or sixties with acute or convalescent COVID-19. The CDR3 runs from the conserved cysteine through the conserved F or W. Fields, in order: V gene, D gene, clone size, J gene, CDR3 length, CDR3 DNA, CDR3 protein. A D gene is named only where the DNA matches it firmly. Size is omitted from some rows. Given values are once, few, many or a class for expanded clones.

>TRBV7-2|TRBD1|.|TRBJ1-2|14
TGTGTTACGGGACAGGGTTTATCGGGGAGGGGCTACACCTTC
CVTGQGLSGRGYTF
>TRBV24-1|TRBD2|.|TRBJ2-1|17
TGTGCCACCAGTGATCGCCCTACTAGCGGGGGTTACAATGAGCAGTTCTTC
CATSDRPTSGGYNEQFF
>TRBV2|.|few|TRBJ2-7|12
TGTGCCAGCAGTGAAAGGTCAGGGGAGCAGTACTTC
CASSERSGEQYF
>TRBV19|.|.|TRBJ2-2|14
TGTGCCAGTAGTGGGACAACCAACACCGGGGAGCTGTTTTTT
CASSGTTNTGELFF
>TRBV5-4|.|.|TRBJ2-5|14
TGTGCCAGCAGCTTGGCCCCCGGGGAAGAGACCCAGTACTTC
CASSLAPGEETQYF
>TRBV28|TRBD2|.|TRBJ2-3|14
TGTGCCAGCATAGCGGGGGAAGGAACAGATACGCAGTATTTT
CASIAGEGTDTQYF
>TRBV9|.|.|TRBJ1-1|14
TGTGCCAGCAGCGTAGAGAGAGTAGTCACTGAAGCTTTCTTT
CASSVERVVTEAFF
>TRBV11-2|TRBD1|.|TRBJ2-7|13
TGTGCCAGCGCGGACAGGGCTTCCTACGAGCAGTACTTC
CASADRASYEQYF
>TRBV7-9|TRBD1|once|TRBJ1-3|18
TGTGCCAGCAGTTTCCCCAGGGGGGGACAGGGGACGAGTGACACCATATATTTT
CASSFPRGGQGTSDTIYF
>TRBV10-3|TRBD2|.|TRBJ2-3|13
TGTGCGACGGCGTCGGGGGGTATAGATACGCAGTATTTT
CATASGGIDTQYF
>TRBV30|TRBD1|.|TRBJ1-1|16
TGTGCCTGGAGTTTCAACGACAGGGTAGGGAACACTGAAGCTTTCTTT
CAWSFNDRVGNTEAFF
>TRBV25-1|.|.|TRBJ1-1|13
TGTGCCAGCAGGGCGGGTCTGAACACTGAAGCTTTCTTT
CASRAGLNTEAFF
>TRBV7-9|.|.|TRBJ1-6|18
TGTGCCAGCAGCCCCCTCGGCGGTACAGGAGCCAGGAATTCACCCCTCCACTTT
CASSPLGGTGARNSPLHF
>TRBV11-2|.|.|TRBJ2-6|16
TGTGCCAGCAGCTTAGATTCCAGATCTGGGGCCAACGTCCTGACTTTC
CASSLDSRSGANVLTF
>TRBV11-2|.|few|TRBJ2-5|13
TGTGCCACCGCCCCCGGGGTCCAAGAGACCCAGTACTTC
CATAPGVQETQYF
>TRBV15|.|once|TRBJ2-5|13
TGTGCCACCAGCAGAGATCCAGGGGTGACCCAGTACTTC
CATSRDPGVTQYF
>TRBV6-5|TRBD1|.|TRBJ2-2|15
TGTGCCAGCAGTTACTCCGGGACAGGGGCCGGGGAGCTGTTTTTT
CASSYSGTGAGELFF
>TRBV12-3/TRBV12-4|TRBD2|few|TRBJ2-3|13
TGTGCCAGCAGTCCGACTAGCTATGATACGCAGTATTTT
CASSPTSYDTQYF
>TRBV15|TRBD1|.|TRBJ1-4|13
TGTGCCACCGCAGGGGGCGCGGATGAAAAACTGTTTTTT
CATAGGADEKLFF
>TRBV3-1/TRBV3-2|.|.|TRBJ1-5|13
TGTGCCAGCAGTTCCTTTCGCAATCAGCCCCAGCATTTT
CASSSFRNQPQHF
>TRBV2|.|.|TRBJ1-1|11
TGTGCCAGCAGTGACTACACTGAAGCTTTCTTT
CASSDYTEAFF
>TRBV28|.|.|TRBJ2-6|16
TGTGCCAGCAGTTTTCAGGGTAGTTCAGGGGCCAACGTCCTGACTTTC
CASSFQGSSGANVLTF
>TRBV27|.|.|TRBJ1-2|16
TGTGCCAGCAGTAGGGGCGGGGGGGTACAAAACTATGGCTACACCTTC
CASSRGGGVQNYGYTF
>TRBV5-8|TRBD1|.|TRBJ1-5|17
TGTGCCAGCAGCTTAGGTACGGGACAGGGGGCTAATCAGCCCCAGCATTTT
CASSLGTGQGANQPQHF
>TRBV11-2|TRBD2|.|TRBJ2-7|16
TGTGCCAGCAGCTCTGGACTAGCGGGGGGGCCGCACGAGCAGTACTTC
CASSSGLAGGPHEQYF
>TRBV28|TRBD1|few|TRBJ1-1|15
TGTGCCAGCAGGTCTACAGGGGCGGGGAACACTGAAGCTTTCTTT
CASRSTGAGNTEAFF
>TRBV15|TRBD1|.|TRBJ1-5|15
TGTGCCACCAGCAACCGGACAGGGGGAAGTCAGCCCCAGCATTTT
CATSNRTGGSQPQHF
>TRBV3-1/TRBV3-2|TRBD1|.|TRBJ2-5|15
TGTGCCAGCAGCCGGACAGGGGGCGGTCTAGAGACCCAGTACTTC
CASSRTGGGLETQYF
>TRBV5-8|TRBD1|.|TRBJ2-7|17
TGTGCCAGCAGCTTGGCCGGTAGGCCAGGGGGTGGCTACGAGCAGTACTTC
CASSLAGRPGGGYEQYF
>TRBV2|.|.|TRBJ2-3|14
TGTGCCAGCAGTGTTTGGGGGCTGGTAAATACGCAGTATTTT
CASSVWGLVNTQYF
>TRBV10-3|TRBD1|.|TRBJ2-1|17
TGTGCCATCAGTGGTTTGGGGACAGATAGCTCCTACAATGAGCAGTTCTTC
CAISGLGTDSSYNEQFF
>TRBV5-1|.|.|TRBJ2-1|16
TGCGCCAGCCTCGCCGGTCCAAGTCAGGGATACAATGAGCAGTTCTTC
CASLAGPSQGYNEQFF
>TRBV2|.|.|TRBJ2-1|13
TGTGCCAGCAGGCGGGACCACTACAATGAGCAGTTCTTC
CASRRDHYNEQFF
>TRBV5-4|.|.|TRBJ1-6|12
TGTGCCAGCAGCTCGGGTGGTCAAATCCTCCACTTT
CASSSGGQILHF
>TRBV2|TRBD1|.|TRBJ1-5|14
TGTGCCAGCAGCCCAACAGGGGAAGGGCAGCCCCAGCATTTT
CASSPTGEGQPQHF
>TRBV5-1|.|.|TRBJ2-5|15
TGCGCCAGCAGCAACCAAGGACAGGGAGGGGAGACCCAGTACTTC
CASSNQGQGGETQYF
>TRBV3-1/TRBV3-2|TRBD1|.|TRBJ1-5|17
TGTGCCAGCAGCCAAGGGGGGGCGGGACAGGGCAATCAGCCCCAGCATTTT
CASSQGGAGQGNQPQHF
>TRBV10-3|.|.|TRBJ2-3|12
TGTGCCGTCAAAGGGGCATGGGATACGCAGTATTTT
CAVKGAWDTQYF
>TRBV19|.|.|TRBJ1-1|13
TGTGCCAGTAGTCCCCTGGGGCAAACTGAAGCTTTCTTT
CASSPLGQTEAFF
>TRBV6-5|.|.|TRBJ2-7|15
TGTGCCAGCATTTCAGCGGAGGCAGGTACCTACGAGCAGTACTTC
CASISAEAGTYEQYF
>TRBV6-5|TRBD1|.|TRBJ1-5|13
TGTGCCAGCAGTCCGGACAGGGAACAGCCCCAGCATTTT
CASSPDREQPQHF
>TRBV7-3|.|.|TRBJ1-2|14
TGTGCCAGCAGCTTAAGCCACAGAAACGGTGGCTACACCTTC
CASSLSHRNGGYTF
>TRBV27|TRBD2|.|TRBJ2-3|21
TGTGCCAGCAGTTCCGAACCACTAGCGGGGGGCTTGCATGCTAGCACAGATACGCAGTATTTT
CASSSEPLAGGLHASTDTQYF
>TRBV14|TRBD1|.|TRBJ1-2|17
TGTGCCAGCAGCCAAGAAGTTTGGACAGGAAGGAACTATGGCTACACCTTC
CASSQEVWTGRNYGYTF
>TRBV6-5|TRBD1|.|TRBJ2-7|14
TGTGCCAGCAGTAGGGACAGGGGGTCCTACGAGCAGTACTTC
CASSRDRGSYEQYF
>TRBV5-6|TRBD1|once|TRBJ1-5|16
TGTGCCAGCAGCCCCAACAGGGGGCGCCTAGGGCAGCCCCAGCATTTT
CASSPNRGRLGQPQHF
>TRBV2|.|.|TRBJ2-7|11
TGTGCCAGCAGTGCAGGGTACGAGCAGTACTTC
CASSAGYEQYF
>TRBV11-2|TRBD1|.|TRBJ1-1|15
TGTGCCAGCAGCCTAATTGGACAGGGTAACACTGAAGCTTTCTTT
CASSLIGQGNTEAFF
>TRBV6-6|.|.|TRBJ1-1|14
TGTGCCAGCAGGAATAAACAGGGAAGCACTGAAGCTTTCTTT
CASRNKQGSTEAFF
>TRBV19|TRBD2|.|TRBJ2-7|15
TGTGCCAGTAGTACCATCGGGGGGAGCTCCTACGAGCAGTACTTC
CASSTIGGSSYEQYF
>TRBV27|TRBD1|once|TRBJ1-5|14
TGTGCCAGTGGGGCACAGGGGACGTATCAGCCCCAGCATTTT
CASGAQGTYQPQHF
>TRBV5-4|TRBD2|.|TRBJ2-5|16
TGTGCCAGCAGCTTGGCCGGGCGGGGGGGCCGGGAGACCCAGTACTTC
CASSLAGRGGRETQYF
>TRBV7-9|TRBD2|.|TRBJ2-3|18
TGTGCCAGCACCCCCCACGAGGATGGCGGGGGGATCACAGATACGCAGTATTTT
CASTPHEDGGGITDTQYF
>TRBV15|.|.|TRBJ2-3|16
TGTGCCACCAGCAGAGAGGTTAGGGGTGGGGCGGTGACGCAGTATTTT
CATSREVRGGAVTQYF
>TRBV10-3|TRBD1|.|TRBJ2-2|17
TGTGCCATCAGTGAGTCGGTGGCAGGGGGCTACACCGGGGAGCTGTTTTTT
CAISESVAGGYTGELFF
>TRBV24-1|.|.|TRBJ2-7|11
TGTGCCACCAGTGCAGGGGAGAAGCAGTACTTC
CATSAGEKQYF
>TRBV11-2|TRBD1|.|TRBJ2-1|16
TGTGCCAGCAGCTACCAACAGGGGGCGACTTCCAATGAGCAGTTCTTC
CASSYQQGATSNEQFF
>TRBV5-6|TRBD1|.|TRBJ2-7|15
TGTGCCAGCAGCTCCCCGGGGGGGACAGGGGACGAGCAGTACTTC
CASSSPGGTGDEQYF
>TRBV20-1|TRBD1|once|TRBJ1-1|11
TGCAGTGCTCGGACAGGGAGGTCGGCTTTCTTT
CSARTGRSAFF
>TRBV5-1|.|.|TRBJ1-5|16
TGCGCCAGCAGCTTGGGCACAACAGGAGCTGGTCAGCCCCAGCATTTT
CASSLGTTGAGQPQHF